The present entry profiles one TCR beta chain with its context. The count of this clone is one. Its antigen remains unidentified. The record has no base qualities; no much larger clone is one base away. The data derive from a study of vaccination effects on CD4 cells after COVID-19 (dated by TCRdb to 2021 to 2024). Regarding the study in general: Participants received two doses of either the BNT162b2 or the mRNA-1273 mRNA SARS-CoV-2 vaccine. In both COVID-19 convalescent patients and infection-naive vaccine recipients, the study compared SARS-CoV-2 spike-specific CD4+ TCR repertoires from before mRNA vaccination with those from after it. The full study included some eleven COVID-19 convalescent patients and a handful of SARS-CoV-2-naive healthy vaccine recipients. In the study, cultures from other donors were sequenced using the Oncomine TCR Beta short-read assay on an Illumina iSeq 100.

Library method: the immunoSEQ multiplex PCR assay. DNA from the cultured and isolated CD4+ T cells underwent TCR beta CDR3 sequencing. In the authors' own workflow: Non-productive TCR sequences were removed and reads were trimmed to the CDR3 region, keeping CDR3s of at least 7 amino acids. Antigen-specific clonotypes were identified using the MANAFEST web app by comparison of expansion in peptide wells against reference cultures. To count as positive, a clone had to show expansion at FDR<0.05 compared with the reference and with all other wells, an odds ratio above 5, and a frequency above 0.1% in two replicate wells. A clonotype was defined as cross-reactive if the clonotype was significantly expanded both in SARS-CoV-2 spike wells and in at least one common cold coronavirus spike condition. Levenshtein distance calculated with the stringdist R package was used to assess CDR3 similarity, and unrooted trees were constructed with ape in R 3.6.1. Entries here come from immuneACCESS through TCRdb and include only in-frame sequences with V and J called. Some clones fail to appear in such tables; in the studies checked, an unresolved V gene covers under half of the shortfall, and the cause of the remainder is unknown. V and J calls and clone size are those listed in that table; D and trimming were worked out from the DNA. The sample profile shows tens of thousands of clones; roughly three quarters of them were found once. Approximately 2.6% of the sample is taken by the ten largest.

In the ViraFEST assay, PBMC were stimulated with viral peptide pools, and antigen-specific CD4+ T cell clonotypes were then identified by expansion using TCR sequencing. After more than nine days of culture, CD4+ T cells were isolated with the EasySep CD4+ T cell isolation kit. Negative nucleocapsid antibody results before and after vaccination confirmed that the healthy vaccine recipients had no prior SARS-CoV-2 infection. Fewer than 2.5 million PBMC per well were cultured in IMDM with 5% human AB serum, around 9.1 IU/ml IL-2 and gentamicin, plus 10 ug/ml peptides. Half of the culture medium was replaced with fresh IL-2-containing medium on days 3 and 7. Each peptide stimulation condition was cultured in triplicate wells unless otherwise noted. PBMC were separated from whole blood using Ficoll-Paque Plus gradient centrifugation and were then either cryopreserved at -140C or used fresh. The spike proteins of SARS-CoV-2 and of the common cold coronaviruses HCoV-NL63, HCoV-OC43 and HCoV-229E were spanned by overlapping peptide pools. The QIAamp micro DNA kit was used to extract genomic DNA from the cultured CD4+ T cells.

CDR1 and CDR2, looked up from the germline V gene (reference sequence), are LNHNV and YYDKDF. The trim is 0 bases for V and 4 bases for J, with a gap of 9 bases between the germline ends. The CDR3, cysteine through phenylalanine, is 14 amino acids long. Only CDR3 DNA is held: 42 bases, read in frame from base 1. The study at large found these results: Among healthy vaccine recipients, nearly all vaccine-induced clones were SARS-CoV-2 mono-reactive, and just 1 of 255 was cross-reactive with common cold coronaviruses. Only a small number of convalescent patients were included, and no early post-infection timepoints were available, which limited the study. Clones induced by infection and clones induced by vaccination both contracted markedly at late timepoints after vaccination, which fits with T cell responses waning over time.

The source was CD4+ T cells from PBMCs cultured with HCoV-NL63 spike peptides, collected before COVID-19 vaccination. Per the publication, the cell subset or site label means: HCoV-NL63 spike overlapping peptide pool stimulation. This clonotype originated in a human donor who received a COVID-19 vaccine. Rearrangement joined TRBV15 to TRBJ1-1; no D gene is confidently identified. CDR3 loop: CATSRDRLGTEAFF. The sequenced DNA: TGTGCCACCAGCAGAGATCGATTGGGCACTGAAGCTTTCTTT.